Listed below are T cell receptor beta chains from one sample, sequenced in a study of human T cells and chemical hapten exposure. Each CDR3 protein gets one entry after TCRdb re-called the RACE reads with MiXCR. The sample records roughly 200,000 distinct CDR3 sequences, around 25% being singletons. Sample: whole blood, taken in connection with sensitization to the hapten diphenylcyclopropenone (DPC). The receptor source for this set is a woman between 40 and 55 years old with alopecia areata. Some clones in this sample may be carry-over from other donors' samples. Both conserved end residues are part of each CDR3. D genes are given only for firm matches. Part of the rows lack a size; the others show once, few, many or a class for expanded clones.

cdr3_length	clone_size	d_call	v_call	j_call	cdr3_nt	cdr3_aa
14	NA	TRBD1	TRBV12-3/TRBV12-4	TRBJ2-1	TGTGCCAGCAGGGGACAGGAGTCATACAATGAGCAGTTCTTC	CASRGQESYNEQFF
12	few	NA	TRBV5-5	TRBJ2-7	TGTGCCAGCAGCTTGAGACCGGGGGAGCAGTACTTC	CASSLRPGEQYF
11	NA	NA	TRBV12-3/TRBV12-4	TRBJ2-5	TGTGCCAGCAGTTTGGAGAAGACCCAGTACTTC	CASSLEKTQYF
16	NA	TRBD2	TRBV6-5	TRBJ2-7	TGTGCCAGCAGTCCTAGCGGGAGGGCCGATACTTACGAGCAGTACTTC	CASSPSGRADTYEQYF
14	few	NA	TRBV28	TRBJ2-3	TGTGCCAGCAGTTTTACGGGGTCCACAGATACGCAGTATTTT	CASSFTGSTDTQYF
13	many	NA	TRBV29-1	TRBJ1-2	TGCAGCGCCATGGGACAAGCTGAGAGGGGCTACACCTTC	CSAMGQAERGYTF
12	NA	NA	TRBV20-1	TRBJ2-7	TGCAGTGCTCCCACAGATTACTACGAGCAGTACTTC	CSAPTDYYEQYF
15	few	NA	TRBV5-1	TRBJ1-6	TGCGCCAGCAGCATTGACGGCAGGGATAATTCACCCCTCCACTTT	CASSIDGRDNSPLHF
13	few	NA	TRBV20-1	TRBJ1-1	TGCAGTGCTACCAGGGCCGGATACACTGAAGCTTTCTTT	CSATRAGYTEAFF
12	NA	TRBD1	TRBV29-1	TRBJ2-7	TGCAGCGCCCGGGACAGTCCCTACGAGCAGTACTTC	CSARDSPYEQYF
15	NA	TRBD2	TRBV12-3/TRBV12-4	TRBJ2-5	TGTGCCAGCAGTTTGGGGGGCGCGGGGGGAGAGACCCAGTACTTC	CASSLGGAGGETQYF
14	NA	TRBD1	TRBV12-3/TRBV12-4	TRBJ2-3	TGTGCCAGCAGACGGACAGGGGTTCCAGATACGCAGTATTTT	CASRRTGVPDTQYF
15	few	TRBD2	TRBV7-2	TRBJ2-1	TGTGCCAGCAGCTTAGGTGCCGGGACTAATAGTGAGCAGTTCTTC	CASSLGAGTNSEQFF